This TCR beta chain was obtained from a study of blood T cell repertoires in COVID-19. As for the study in general: COVID-19 samples from acute and convalescent phases originated in the United States, Italy and Spain.

Original handling: By means of reference gene primer amplification, nucleated cell counts were estimated. Profiling relied on immunoSEQ multiplex PCR, and the TCRdb table lists in-frame clones only, not all of them. V, J and clone size are taken as reported in that table, and D and trimming were inferred from the DNA itself. The profile covers some 140,000 clones, with 70% to 80% appearing a single time and around 9.9% taken by the ten largest. Trimming at V came to 5 bases and at J to 5 bases, leaving 13 bases not matched to a gene. Germline lookup yields CDR1 MNHNY and CDR2 SVGAGI (reference sequence). This CDR3 is built from 17 residues.

The material sequenced was peripheral blood. The genes are TRBV6-6 and TRBJ2-1, with 9 bases matching TRBD2. This receptor was taken from a man in his fifties or sixties who had recovered from COVID-19. In DNA form, the CDR3 reads TGTGCCAGCAGTCCCCAGGAGGGGCGGGAGGGCAACAATGAGCAGTTCTTC. Translation: CASSPQEGREGNNEQFF.